These T cell receptor beta chains were read from a single sample in a study of blood T cell repertoires in COVID-19. Here immunoSEQ multiplex PCR was the method, and the copy in TCRdb shows in-frame clones only, minus some. Counted here are about 410,000 clones, about nine tenths occurring once; the ten biggest clones make up roughly 1.6%. Sequencing was carried out using peripheral blood. The receptors come from a woman aged 40-49 years with COVID-19, enrolled during active disease. The CDR3 runs from the conserved cysteine through the conserved F or W. The order of the fields is J gene, V gene, CDR3 protein.

J gene: TRBJ1-2
V gene: TRBV9
CDR3 protein: CASSAGTGVGYTF

J gene: TRBJ1-2
V gene: TRBV7-8
CDR3 protein: CASSFEGGYYGYTF

J gene: TRBJ2-5
V gene: TRBV20-1
CDR3 protein: CSAEAGETQYF

J gene: TRBJ1-2
V gene: TRBV7-3
CDR3 protein: CASSYLAASGGYTF

J gene: TRBJ2-7
V gene: TRBV7-2
CDR3 protein: CASSLVSSYEQYF

J gene: TRBJ1-5
V gene: TRBV19
CDR3 protein: CASSIAGSTQPQHF

J gene: TRBJ2-1
V gene: TRBV5-1
CDR3 protein: CASRSLGSGVDEQFF

J gene: TRBJ2-3
V gene: TRBV28
CDR3 protein: CASGRRGTRRWADTQYF

J gene: TRBJ2-1
V gene: TRBV28
CDR3 protein: CASRSTGTSDPSSYNEQFF

J gene: TRBJ1-5
V gene: TRBV6-5
CDR3 protein: CASSYTKSNQPQHF

J gene: TRBJ2-6
V gene: TRBV7-6
CDR3 protein: CASSFPKDSTISGANVLTF

J gene: TRBJ1-6
V gene: TRBV6-5
CDR3 protein: CASSYKAGVSPLHF

J gene: TRBJ1-1
V gene: TRBV14
CDR3 protein: CASSQDPRGRLTEAFF

J gene: TRBJ1-4
V gene: TRBV4-3
CDR3 protein: CASSQDPTGANEKLFF

J gene: TRBJ1-1
V gene: TRBV4-1
CDR3 protein: CASSPQGAEAFF

J gene: TRBJ1-5
V gene: TRBV5-1
CDR3 protein: CASSLGDRGGQPQHF

J gene: TRBJ2-7
V gene: TRBV18
CDR3 protein: CASSPSIFRRMDEQYF

J gene: TRBJ2-7
V gene: TRBV19
CDR3 protein: CASSGLAGLYEQYF

J gene: TRBJ1-2
V gene: TRBV27
CDR3 protein: CASSYNQGALGYTF